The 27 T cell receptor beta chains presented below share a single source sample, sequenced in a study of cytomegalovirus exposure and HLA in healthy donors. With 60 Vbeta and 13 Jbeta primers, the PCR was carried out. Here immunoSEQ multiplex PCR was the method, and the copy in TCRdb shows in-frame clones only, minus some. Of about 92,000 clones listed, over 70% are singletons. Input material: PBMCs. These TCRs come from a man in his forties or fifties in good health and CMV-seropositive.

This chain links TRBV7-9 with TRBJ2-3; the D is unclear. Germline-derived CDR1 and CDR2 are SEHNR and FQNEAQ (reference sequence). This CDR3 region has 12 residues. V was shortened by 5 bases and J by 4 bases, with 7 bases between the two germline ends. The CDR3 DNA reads TGTGCCAGCAGCCGTCAGGCAGATACGCAGTATTTT. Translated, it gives CASSRQADTQYF.

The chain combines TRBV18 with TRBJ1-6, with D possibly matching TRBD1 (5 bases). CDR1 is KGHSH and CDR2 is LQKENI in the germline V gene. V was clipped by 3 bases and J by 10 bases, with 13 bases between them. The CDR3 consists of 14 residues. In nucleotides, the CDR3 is TGTGCCAGCTCACCGGCAGGGCGGGGATCACCCCTCCACTTT. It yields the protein CASSPAGRGSPLHF.

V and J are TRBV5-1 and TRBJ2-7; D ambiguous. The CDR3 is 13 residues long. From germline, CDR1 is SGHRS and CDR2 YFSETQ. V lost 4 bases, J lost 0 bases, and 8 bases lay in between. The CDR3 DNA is TGCGCCAGCAGCCCACCAGACTCCTACGAGCAGTACTTC. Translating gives CASSPPDSYEQYF.

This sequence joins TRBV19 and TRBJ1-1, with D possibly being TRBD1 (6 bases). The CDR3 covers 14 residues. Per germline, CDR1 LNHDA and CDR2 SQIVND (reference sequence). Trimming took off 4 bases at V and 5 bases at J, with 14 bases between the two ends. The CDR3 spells CASSNRGGWTEAFF. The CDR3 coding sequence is TGTGCCAGTAGTAATAGGGGGGGATGGACTGAAGCTTTCTTT.

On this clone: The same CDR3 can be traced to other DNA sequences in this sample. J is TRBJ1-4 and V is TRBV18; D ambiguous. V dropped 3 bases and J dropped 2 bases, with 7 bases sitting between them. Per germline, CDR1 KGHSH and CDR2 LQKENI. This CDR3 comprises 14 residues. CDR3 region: CASSPGATNEKLFF. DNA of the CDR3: TGTGCCAGCTCACCGGGAGCCACTAATGAAAAACTGTTTTTT.

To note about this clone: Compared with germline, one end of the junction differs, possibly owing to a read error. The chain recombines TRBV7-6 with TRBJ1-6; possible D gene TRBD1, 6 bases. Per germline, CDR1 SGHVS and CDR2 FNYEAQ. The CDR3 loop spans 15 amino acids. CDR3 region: CASSLGQGSNPPLHF. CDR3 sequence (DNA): TGTGCCAGCAGCTTAGGTCAGGGGTCTAATCCACCCCTCCACTTT. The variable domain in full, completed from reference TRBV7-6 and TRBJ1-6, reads GAGVSQSPRYKVTKRGQDVALRCDPISGHVSLYWYRQALGQGPEFLTYFNYEAQQDKSGLPNDRFSAERPEGSISTLTIQRTEQRDSAMYRCASSLGQGSNPPLHFGNGTRLTVT.

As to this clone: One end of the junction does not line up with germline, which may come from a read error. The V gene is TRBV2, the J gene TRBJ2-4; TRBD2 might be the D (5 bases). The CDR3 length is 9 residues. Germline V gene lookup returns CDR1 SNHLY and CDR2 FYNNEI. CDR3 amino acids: CASSSDGVF. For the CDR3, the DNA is TGTGCCAGCTCCTCCGACGGGGTTTTC. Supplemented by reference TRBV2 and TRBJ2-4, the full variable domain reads EPEVTQTPSHQVTQMGQEVILRCVPISNHLYFYWYRQILGQKVEFLVSFYNNEISEKSEIFDDQFSVERPDGSNFTLKIRSTKLEDSAMYFCASSSDGVFGAGTRLSVL.

CDR3 protein: CASSLFGTGGAGPNNEQFF. In nucleotides, the CDR3 is TGTGCCAGCAGTTTATTCGGGACAGGGGGCGCTGGGCCAAACAATGAGCAGTTCTTC. V usage is TRBV27 and J usage is TRBJ2-1; 12 bases line up with TRBD1. Trimming took 1 base from V and 5 from J; bases not matched to a gene: 12. The germline V gene encodes CDR1 MNHEY and CDR2 SMNVEV (reference sequence). CDR3 length: 19 amino acids.

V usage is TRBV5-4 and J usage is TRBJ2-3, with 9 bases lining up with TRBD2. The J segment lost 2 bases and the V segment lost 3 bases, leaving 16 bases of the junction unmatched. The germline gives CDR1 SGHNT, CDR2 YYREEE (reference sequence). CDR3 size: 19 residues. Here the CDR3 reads CASSCGRGLGTSITDTQYF. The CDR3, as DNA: TGTGCCAGCAGCTGTGGCAGGGGGTTGGGGACTAGCATCACAGATACGCAGTATTTT.

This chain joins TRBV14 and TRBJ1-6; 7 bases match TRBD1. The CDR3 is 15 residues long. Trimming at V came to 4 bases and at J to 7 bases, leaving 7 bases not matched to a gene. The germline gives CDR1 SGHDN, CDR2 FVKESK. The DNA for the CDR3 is TGTGCCAGCAGCCGGGGGGACAGCTTGAATTCACCCCTCCACTTT. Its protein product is CASSRGDSLNSPLHF.

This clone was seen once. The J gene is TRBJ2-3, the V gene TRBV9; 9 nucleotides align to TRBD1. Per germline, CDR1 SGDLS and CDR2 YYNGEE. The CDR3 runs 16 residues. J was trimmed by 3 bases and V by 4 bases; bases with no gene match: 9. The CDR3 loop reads CASSSIPGQGTDTQYF. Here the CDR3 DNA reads TGTGCCAGCAGCTCCATACCGGGACAGGGAACAGATACGCAGTATTTT.

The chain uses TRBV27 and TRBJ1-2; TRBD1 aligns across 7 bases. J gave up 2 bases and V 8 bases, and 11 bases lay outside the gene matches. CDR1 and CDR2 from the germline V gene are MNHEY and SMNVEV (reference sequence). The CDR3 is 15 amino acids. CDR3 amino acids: CASGTSGGQNYGYTF. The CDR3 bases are TGTGCCAGCGGCACTTCCGGGGGACAGAACTATGGCTACACCTTC.

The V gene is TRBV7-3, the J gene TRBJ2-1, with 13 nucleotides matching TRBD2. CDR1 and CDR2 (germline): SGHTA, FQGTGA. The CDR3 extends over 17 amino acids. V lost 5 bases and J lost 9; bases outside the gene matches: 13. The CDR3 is CASSPTRTSGGPIEQFF. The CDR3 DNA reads TGTGCCAGCAGCCCGACTAGGACTAGCGGGGGCCCCATTGAGCAGTTCTTC. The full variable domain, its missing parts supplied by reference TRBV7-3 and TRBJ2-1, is GAGVSQTPSNKVTEKGKYVELRCDPISGHTALYWYRQSLGQGPEFLIYFQGTGAADDSGLPNDRFFAVRPEGSVSTLKIQRTERGDSAVYLCASSPTRTSGGPIEQFFGPGTRLTVL.

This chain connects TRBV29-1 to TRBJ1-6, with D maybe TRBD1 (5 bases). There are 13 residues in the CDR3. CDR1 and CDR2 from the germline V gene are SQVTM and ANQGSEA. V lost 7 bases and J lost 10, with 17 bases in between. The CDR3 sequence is CSALTQGSSPLHF. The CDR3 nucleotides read TGCAGCGCCCTTACGCAGGGCAGCTCACCCCTCCACTTT.

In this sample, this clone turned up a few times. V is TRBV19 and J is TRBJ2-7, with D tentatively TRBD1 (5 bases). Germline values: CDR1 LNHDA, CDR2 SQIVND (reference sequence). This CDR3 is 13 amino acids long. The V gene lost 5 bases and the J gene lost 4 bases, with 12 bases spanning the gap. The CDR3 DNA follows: TGTGCCAGTAGTGCGGCAGGGCGGTACGAGCAGTACTTC. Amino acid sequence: CASSAAGRYEQYF.

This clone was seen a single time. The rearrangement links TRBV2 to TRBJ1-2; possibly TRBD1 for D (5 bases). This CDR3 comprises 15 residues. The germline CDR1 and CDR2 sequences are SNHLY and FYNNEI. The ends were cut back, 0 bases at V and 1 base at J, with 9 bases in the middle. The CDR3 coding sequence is TGTGCCAGCAGTGAAGCGGCAGGGCTTAACTATGGCTACACCTTC. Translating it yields CASSEAAGLNYGYTF.

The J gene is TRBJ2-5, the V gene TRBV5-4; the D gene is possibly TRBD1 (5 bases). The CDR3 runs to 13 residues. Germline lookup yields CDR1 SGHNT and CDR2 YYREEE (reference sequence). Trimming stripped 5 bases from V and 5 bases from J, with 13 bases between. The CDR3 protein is CASRPSGAETQYF. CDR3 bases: TGTGCCAGCAGACCCTCTGGGGCGGAGACCCAGTACTTC.

The CDR3 loop reads CASSLGSGTGGKETQYF. CDR3 nucleotides: TGTGCCAGCAGCTTGGGGTCCGGGACAGGGGGTAAAGAGACCCAGTACTTC. This rearrangement joins TRBV7-9 to TRBJ2-5, with 11 bases identical to TRBD1. V shed 3 bases, J shed 3 bases, and the junction held 9 bases outside the gene matches. The CDR3 consists of 17 residues. Germline V CDR1 and CDR2: SEHNR, FQNEAQ (reference sequence).

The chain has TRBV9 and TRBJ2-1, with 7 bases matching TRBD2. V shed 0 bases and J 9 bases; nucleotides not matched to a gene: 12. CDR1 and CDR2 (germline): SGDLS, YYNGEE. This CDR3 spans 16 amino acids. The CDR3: CASSVESGAYRAEQFF. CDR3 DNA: TGTGCCAGCAGCGTAGAAAGCGGGGCTTATCGGGCTGAGCAGTTCTTC.

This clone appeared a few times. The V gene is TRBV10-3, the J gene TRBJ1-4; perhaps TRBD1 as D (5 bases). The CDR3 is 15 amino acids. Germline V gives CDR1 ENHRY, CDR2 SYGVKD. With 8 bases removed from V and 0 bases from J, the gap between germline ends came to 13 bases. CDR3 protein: CAIGAETTTNEKLFF. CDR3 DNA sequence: TGTGCCATCGGGGCAGAAACCACAACTAATGAAAAACTGTTTTTT.

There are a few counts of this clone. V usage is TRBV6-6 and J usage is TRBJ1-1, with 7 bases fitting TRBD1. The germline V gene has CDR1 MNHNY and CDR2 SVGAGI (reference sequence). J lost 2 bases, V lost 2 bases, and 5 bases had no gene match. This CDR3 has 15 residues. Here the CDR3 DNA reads TGTGCCAGCAGTTACGACAGGGCCCTAAACACTGAAGCTTTCTTT. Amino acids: CASSYDRALNTEAFF.

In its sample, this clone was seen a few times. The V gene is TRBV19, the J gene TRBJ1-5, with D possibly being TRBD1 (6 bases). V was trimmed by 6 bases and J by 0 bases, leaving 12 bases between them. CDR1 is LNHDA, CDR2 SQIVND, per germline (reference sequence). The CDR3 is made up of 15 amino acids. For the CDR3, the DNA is TGTGCCAGTAGAACAGGGAGTTATAGCAATCAGCCCCAGCATTTT. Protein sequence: CASRTGSYSNQPQHF.

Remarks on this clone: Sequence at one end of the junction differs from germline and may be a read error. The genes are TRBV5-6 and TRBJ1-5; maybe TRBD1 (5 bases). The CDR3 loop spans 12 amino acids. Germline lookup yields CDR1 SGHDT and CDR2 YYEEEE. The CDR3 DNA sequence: TGTGCCAGCAGCTTAGGGGATCAGCCCCAGAATTTT. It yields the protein CASSLGDQPQNF. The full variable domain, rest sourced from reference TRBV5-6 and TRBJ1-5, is DAGVTQSPTHLIKTRGQQVTLRCSPKSGHDTVSWYQQALGQGPQFIFQYYEEEERQRGNFPDRFSGHQFPNYSSELNVNALLLGDSALYLCASSLGDQPQNFGDGTRLSIL.

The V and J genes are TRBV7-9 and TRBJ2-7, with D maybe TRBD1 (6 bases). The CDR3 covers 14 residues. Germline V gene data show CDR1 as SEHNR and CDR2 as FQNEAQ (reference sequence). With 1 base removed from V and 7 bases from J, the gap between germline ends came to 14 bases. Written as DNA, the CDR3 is TGTGCCAGCAGCTTAGTAGGGCTGGGACAAGAGCAGTACTTC. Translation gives CASSLVGLGQEQYF.

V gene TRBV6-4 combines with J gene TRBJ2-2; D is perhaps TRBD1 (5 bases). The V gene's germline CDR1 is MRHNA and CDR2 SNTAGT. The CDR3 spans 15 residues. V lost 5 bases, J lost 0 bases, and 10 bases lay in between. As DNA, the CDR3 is TGTGCCAGCAGTCAGCAGGGTCCGAACACCGGGGAGCTGTTTTTT. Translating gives CASSQQGPNTGELFF.

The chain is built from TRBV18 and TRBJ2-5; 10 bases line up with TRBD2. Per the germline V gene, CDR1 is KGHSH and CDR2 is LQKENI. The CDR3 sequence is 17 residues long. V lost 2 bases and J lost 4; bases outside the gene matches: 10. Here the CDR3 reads CASSPAAGGPTGETQYF. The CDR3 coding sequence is TGTGCCAGCTCACCAGCAGCGGGGGGGCCAACGGGAGAGACCCAGTACTTC.

CDR3 in amino acids: CASSLARTSGSQGTQYF. CDR3 nucleotides: TGTGCCAGCAGCTTAGCTAGGACTAGCGGGTCCCAAGGTACGCAGTATTTT. This chain uses TRBV7-2 with TRBJ2-3, with TRBD2 matching over 11 bases. The CDR3 is 17 residues long. Losses at the gene ends were 0 bases for V and 8 bases for J; bases not matched to a gene: 10. Germline V gene data show CDR1 as SGHTA and CDR2 as FQGNSA.